This TCR beta chain was captured in a study of blood T cells in healthy people across ages. This clonotype was detected many times. The study drew donors from healthy Caucasian individuals in Russia aged about 6 to 95. Total RNA amounts of at least 6 micrograms were extracted per sample. The CDR3 is 16 residues long. With 0 bases removed from V and 3 bases from J, the gap between germline ends came to 14 bases. Germline CDR1 is GTSNPN and CDR2 is SVGIG (reference sequence). A J-beta primer mix and a sample-barcoded 5' primer were used in a second PCR of roughly 6 to 11 cycles. TCRdb redid the calling of the 5' RACE reads with MiXCR, one entry per CDR3 protein. Of fewer than 600,000 distinct CDR3 sequences in the sample, approximately 26% are singletons; the top ten hold approximately 4%. These same data were also listed under a study on T cells of mothers and their children. That paper notes: Donation involved three healthy Caucasian mothers and the six children that they had. Reads obtained per mother exceeded 9 million TCR beta CDR3 reads, with roughly 3.3 million obtained per child.

This chain connects TRBV30 to TRBJ2-2; the D call may be TRBD1 or TRBD2 (5 bases each). This TCR was sampled from a boy aged 2 to 10 in good health. Sample: blood. The CDR3 DNA reads TGTGCCTGGAGTGTACGGGGCAGGGATTACACCGGGGAGCTGTTTTTT. It yields the protein CAWSVRGRDYTGELFF.